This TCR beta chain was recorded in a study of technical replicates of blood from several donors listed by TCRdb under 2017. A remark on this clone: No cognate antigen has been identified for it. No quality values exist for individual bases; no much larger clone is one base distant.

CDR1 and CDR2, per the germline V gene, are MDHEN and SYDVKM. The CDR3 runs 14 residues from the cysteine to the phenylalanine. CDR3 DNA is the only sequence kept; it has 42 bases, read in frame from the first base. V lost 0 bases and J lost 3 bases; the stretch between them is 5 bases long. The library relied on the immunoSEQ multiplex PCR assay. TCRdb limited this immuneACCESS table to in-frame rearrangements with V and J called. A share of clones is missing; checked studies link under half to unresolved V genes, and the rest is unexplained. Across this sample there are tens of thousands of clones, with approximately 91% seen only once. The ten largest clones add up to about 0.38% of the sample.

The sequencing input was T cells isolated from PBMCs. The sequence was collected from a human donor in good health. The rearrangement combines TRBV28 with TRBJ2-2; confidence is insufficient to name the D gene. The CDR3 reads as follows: CASSLWGDTGELFF. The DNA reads TGTGCCAGCAGTTTATGGGGCGACACCGGGGAGCTGTTTTTT. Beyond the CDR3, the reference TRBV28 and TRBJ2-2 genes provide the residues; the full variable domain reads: DVKVTQSSRYLVKRTGEKVFLECVQDMDHENMFWYRQDPGLGLRLIYFSYDVKMKEKGDIPEGYSVSREKKERFSLILESASTNQTSMYLCASSLWGDTGELFFGEGSRLTVL.